These 12 T cell receptor beta chains came from one sample sequenced in a study of lymphopenia after photon versus proton radiotherapy (dated by TCRdb to 2018 to 2020). The library was generated by the immunoSEQ multiplex PCR assay. This immuneACCESS table, as held by TCRdb, lists in-frame sequences with V and J called but not all clones. Of the missing ones, under half trace to an unresolved V gene in checked studies; the others have no known cause. Within this sample are around 64,000 clones, with 85% to 95% of them counted one time only. The leading ten clones occupy over 2% of the sample. The sequenced sample was peripheral blood, obtained from a patient treated with photon-based radiotherapy. These receptor sequences come from a woman in her thirties or forties with cholangiocarcinoma.

This chain joins TRBV4-1 and TRBJ1-5, with D maybe TRBD1 (6 bases). Trimming stripped 1 base from V and 0 bases from J, with 10 bases between. The CDR3 has 16 residues. Germline CDR1 MGHRA, CDR2 YSYEKL. As DNA, the CDR3 is TGCGCCAGCAGCCAAGTAGGGGGGCTTAGCAATCAGCCCCAGCATTTT. It translates to CASSQVGGLSNQPQHF.

V is TRBV5-1 and J is TRBJ1-1; D not resolved. The germline CDR1 and CDR2 sequences are SGHRS and YFSETQ. CDR3 length: 13 residues. V was clipped by 4 bases and J by 6 bases, with 13 bases between them. The DNA for the CDR3 is TGCGCCAGCAGCGGCCAAAACTCGCCTGAAGCTTTCTTT. Its translation is CASSGQNSPEAFF.

This chain links TRBV30 with TRBJ2-7; 16 bases align to TRBD2. Losses at the gene ends were 5 bases for V and 9 bases for J; bases not matched to a gene: 10. CDR3 length: 15 amino acids. Germline V gene sequence: CDR1 GTSNPN, CDR2 SVGIG (reference sequence). CDR3 loop: CAWDSKGLAGGRQYF. CDR3 bases: TGTGCCTGGGATTCAAAGGGACTAGCGGGAGGGAGGCAGTACTTC.

The chain combines TRBV6-1 with TRBJ2-7; no firm D call. The CDR3 contains 13 residues. Germline CDR1 is MNHNS and CDR2 is SASEGT. Trimming took off 4 bases at V and 3 bases at J, with 10 bases between the two ends. The CDR3 sequence: CASSGEDLYEQYF. DNA of the CDR3: TGTGCCAGCAGTGGAGAAGATCTCTACGAGCAGTACTTC.

The rearrangement joins TRBV25-1 to TRBJ1-1; no clear D gene. Trimming cost V 3 bases and J 3 bases, with 5 bases left between them. CDR1 and CDR2 from the germline V gene are MGHDK and SYGVNS. The CDR3 contains 12 residues. The CDR3 bases are TGTGCCAGCAGTGATCCGGACACTGAAGCTTTCTTT. It yields the protein CASSDPDTEAFF.

The rearrangement uses TRBV19 and TRBJ1-2, with D perhaps TRBD1 (5 bases). The CDR3 sequence is 12 residues long. Germline-derived CDR1 and CDR2 are LNHDA and SQIVND (reference sequence). Trimming took off 6 bases at V and 8 bases at J, with 13 bases between the two ends. CDR3 coding DNA: TGTGCCAGTAGGGTGGTAACAGGCGGCTACACCTTC. Translation: CASRVVTGGYTF.

The rearrangement uses TRBV27 and TRBJ2-2; TRBD1 aligns across 7 bases. This CDR3 is built from 16 residues. J was trimmed by 7 bases and V by 5 bases; bases with no gene match: 13. From germline, CDR1 is MNHEY and CDR2 SMNVEV (reference sequence). The CDR3 sequence is CASSTDRVPSFGELFF. Here the CDR3 DNA reads TGTGCCAGCAGTACAGACAGGGTCCCCAGTTTCGGGGAGCTGTTTTTT.

The chain links TRBV7-8 to TRBJ1-4, with TRBD1 as a possible D gene (6 bases). Trimming took 0 bases from V and 4 from J, leaving 12 bases between them. CDR3 size: 16 residues. CDR1 and CDR2 (germline): SGHVS, FQNEAQ. The chain's CDR3 is CASSLAPPQGNEKLFF. DNA for the CDR3: TGTGCCAGCAGCTTAGCCCCGCCACAGGGTAATGAAAAACTGTTTTTT.

The chain recombines TRBV11-2 with TRBJ2-7, with a weak D call TRBD1 (6 bases). V was cut by 4 bases and J by 0 bases, with 13 bases left in between. The CDR3 is made up of 15 amino acids. Germline V gene lookup returns CDR1 SGHAT and CDR2 FQNNGV. CDR3 DNA sequence: TGTGCCAGCAGCTCCTTCAAGGGACACTCCTACGAGCAGTACTTC. The encoded protein is CASSSFKGHSYEQYF.

CDR3 nucleotide sequence: TGTGCCAGTAGTATAGGAAGTGAAGCTTTCTTT. As protein: CASSIGSEAFF. This rearrangement joins TRBV19 to TRBJ1-1; D call uncertain. The V and J ends lost 1 base and 7 bases respectively, with 4 bases between them. The CDR3 is made up of 11 amino acids. Per germline, CDR1 LNHDA and CDR2 SQIVND (reference sequence).

The rearrangement uses TRBV5-1 and TRBJ1-2; TRBD1 matches at 8 bases. In germline, CDR1 is SGHRS, CDR2 YFSETQ. J was trimmed by 2 bases and V by 6 bases; bases with no gene match: 12. CDR3 length equals 16 residues. CDR3 sequence: CASTGGQGLGNYGYTF. CDR3 bases: TGCGCCAGCACGGGAGGACAGGGTCTGGGAAACTATGGCTACACCTTC.

The rearrangement joins TRBV2 to TRBJ1-2; TRBD1 might be the D (6 bases). CDR3 size: 15 residues. V lost 6 bases and J 8 bases, leaving 22 bases between the germline ends. Germline values: CDR1 SNHLY, CDR2 FYNNEI. CDR3 residues: CASSPGVGGVYGYTF. CDR3 coding DNA: TGTGCCAGCAGCCCAGGGGTGGGAGGTGTCTACGGCTACACCTTC. The variable domain in full, completed from reference TRBV2 and TRBJ1-2, reads EPEVTQTPSHQVTQMGQEVILRCVPISNHLYFYWYRQILGQKVEFLVSFYNNEISEKSEIFDDQFSVERPDGSNFTLKIRSTKLEDSAMYFCASSPGVGGVYGYTFGSGTRLTVV.